These 26 T cell receptor beta chains came from one sample sequenced in a study of blood T cell repertoires in COVID-19. The method was immunoSEQ multiplex PCR; TCRdb's version includes in-frame clones alone and lacks a portion of them. Among 250,000 or so clones listed, 88% were seen once. Sequenced: peripheral blood. Receptors originate from a woman between 25 and 40 years old with COVID-19, enrolled during active disease.

The V and J genes are TRBV3-1 (or the pseudogene TRBV3-2) and TRBJ1-3; 10 nucleotides align to TRBD1. The V segment lost 7 bases and the J segment 9 bases; nucleotides outside the gene matches: 9. Germline CDR1 and CDR2: LGHDT and YNNKEL (reference sequence). The CDR3 runs to 14 residues. For the CDR3, the DNA is TGTGCCAGCACCACGACAGGGGGCCGGAGCACCATATATTTT. Its translation is CASTTTGGRSTIYF.

This clone came up once. This CDR3 reads CASSIDETGGTEAFF. Written as DNA, the CDR3 is TGTGCCAGTAGTATAGATGAGACAGGGGGTACTGAAGCTTTCTTT. This chain links TRBV19 with TRBJ1-1; 9 bases are shared with TRBD1. V lost 0 bases and J lost 5; bases outside the gene matches: 4. The CDR3 loop spans 15 amino acids. The germline CDR1 and CDR2 sequences are LNHDA and SQIVND (reference sequence).

The genes are TRBV11-2 and TRBJ2-6; D is unclear. The CDR3 is 15 amino acids. Germline V gene sequence: CDR1 SGHAT, CDR2 FQNNGV. Trimming took 6 bases from V and 0 from J, leaving 9 bases between them. CDR3 nucleotides: TGTGCCAGCAGGGTCGAGTACTCTGGGGCCAACGTCCTGACTTTC. Its translation is CASRVEYSGANVLTF.

V usage is TRBV14 and J usage is TRBJ1-1; tentative D call: TRBD1 (5 bases). The CDR3 is 14 residues long. The germline V gene encodes CDR1 SGHDN and CDR2 FVKESK. Trimming took off 2 bases at V and 6 bases at J, with 13 bases between the two ends. In DNA form, the CDR3 reads TGTGCCAGCAGCCAATTTCACAGGTGGGCTGAAGCTTTCTTT. Translation gives CASSQFHRWAEAFF.

The gene calls are TRBV7-9 and TRBJ2-5; 9 positions agree with TRBD1. CDR1 and CDR2 from the germline V gene are SEHNR and FQNEAQ (reference sequence). This CDR3 contains 16 residues. The ends lost 1 base at V and 4 bases at J; junction bases unmatched: 7. The CDR3 region is CASSLGDRGTTETQYF. The CDR3 DNA reads TGTGCCAGCAGCTTAGGAGACAGGGGGACTACAGAGACCCAGTACTTC.

The gene calls are TRBV5-8 and TRBJ1-1; D unclear. The CDR3 has 14 amino acids. Trimming shortened V by 1 base and J by 8 bases, and 15 bases separated the two germline ends. CDR1 is SGHTS and CDR2 is YDEGEE in the germline V gene. In DNA, the CDR3 is TGTGCCAGCAGCTTGCAGTCGGAGCATACCGAAGCTTTCTTT. It is translated as CASSLQSEHTEAFF.

The chain uses TRBV19 and TRBJ2-2; TRBD2 matches 11 bases. Germline CDR1 is LNHDA and CDR2 is SQIVND (reference sequence). V was pared by 3 bases and J by 6 bases, with 9 bases of the junction left unmatched. This CDR3 has 17 amino acids. CDR3 in DNA: TGTGCCAGTAGTATTTTCATTACTAGCGGGAGTGCCGGGGAGCTGTTTTTT. Its protein product is CASSIFITSGSAGELFF.

V gene TRBV6-2 or TRBV6-3 combines with J gene TRBJ2-7; the D is unclear. V gave up 0 bases and J gave up 0 bases, with 9 bases separating them. CDR1 MNHEY and CDR2 SVGEGT come from the germline V gene. The CDR3 is made up of 15 amino acids. The CDR3 here is CASSYSSLSSYEQYF. The DNA for the CDR3 is TGTGCCAGCAGTTACTCGAGTCTTAGCTCCTACGAGCAGTACTTC.

This rearrangement joins TRBV11-2 to TRBJ2-7; no clear D gene. Germline values: CDR1 SGHAT, CDR2 FQNNGV. V was shortened by 3 bases and J by 4 bases, with 4 bases between the two germline ends. CDR3 length equals 11 residues. This CDR3 is CASSFYYEQYV. CDR3 nucleotide sequence: TGTGCCAGCAGCTTTTATTACGAGCAGTACGTC.

The rearrangement links TRBV10-3 to TRBJ1-1; D is unresolved. The germline V gene encodes CDR1 ENHRY and CDR2 SYGVKD. This CDR3 is built from 13 residues. Trimming stripped 2 bases from V and 1 base from J, with 5 bases between. The CDR3 DNA sequence: TGTGCCATCAGTGAGAACAGGAACACTGAAGCTTTCTTT. Translating it yields CAISENRNTEAFF.

V and J are TRBV7-8 and TRBJ1-5, with TRBD1 matching over 8 bases. The germline CDR1 and CDR2 sequences are SGHVS and FQNEAQ. This CDR3 comprises 19 residues. V shed 5 bases and J 0 bases; nucleotides not matched to a gene: 15. For the CDR3, the DNA is TGTGCCAGCAGCCCTCCGGCCAGGGGGCCCGAATCTAGCAATCAGCCCCAGCATTTT. This codes for CASSPPARGPESSNQPQHF.

The V gene is TRBV27, the J gene TRBJ2-2; the D is unclear. Trimming shortened V by 3 bases and J by 6 bases, and 5 bases separated the two germline ends. CDR3 size: 12 residues. Germline loops: CDR1 MNHEY, CDR2 SMNVEV (reference sequence). The CDR3 reads CASSFLPGELFF. CDR3 bases: TGTGCCAGCAGTTTCCTCCCCGGGGAGCTGTTTTTT.

The chain joins TRBV5-1 to TRBJ2-5; D possibly corresponds to TRBD2 (6 bases). Looked up from germline, CDR1 is SGHRS and CDR2 is YFSETQ. The CDR3 is 14 residues long. Between the trimmed V and J ends, which lost 1 base and 2 bases, there was a span of 9 bases. CDR3 in DNA: TGCGCCAGCAGCTTGAGGGGAGGTCAAGAGACCCAGTACTTC. Translated, it gives CASSLRGGQETQYF.

The V and J genes are TRBV6-5 and TRBJ1-3; D remains unclear. Germline assignment: CDR1 MNHEY and CDR2 SVGAGI. Trimming removed 6 bases from V and 0 bases from J, with 6 bases in between. This CDR3 contains 13 residues. DNA for the CDR3: TGTGCCAGCAGATCAGACTCTGGAAACACCATATATTTT. Residues: CASRSDSGNTIYF.

This clone came up once. V gene TRBV28 combines with J gene TRBJ2-7; tentatively, D is TRBD2 (6 bases). Germline V gene lookup returns CDR1 MDHEN and CDR2 SYDVKM. Trimming took 4 bases from V and 6 from J, leaving 22 bases between them. This CDR3 region has 16 residues. The CDR3 nucleotides are TGTGCCAGCAGTTCCCCGGGAGAGCGGATTAACGGCGAGCAGTACTTC. As protein: CASSSPGERINGEQYF.

CDR3 region: CASSFTGNTEAFF. CDR3 DNA sequence: TGTGCCAGCAGCTTTACGGGAAACACTGAAGCTTTCTTT. The genes are TRBV5-6 and TRBJ1-1; no definite D call. This CDR3 region has 13 residues. V lost 2 bases to trimming and J lost 2 bases, with 7 bases between them. Germline V gene lookup returns CDR1 SGHDT and CDR2 YYEEEE.

The chain carries TRBV6-5 and TRBJ1-2, with TRBD1 matching over 8 bases. V was clipped by 7 bases and J by 8 bases; unmatched bases: 12. CDR1 is MNHEY and CDR2 is SVGAGI in the germline V gene. The CDR3 runs to 14 residues. CDR3 loop: CASILDRAELGYTF. Written as DNA, the CDR3 is TGTGCCAGCATCCTGGACAGGGCGGAACTCGGCTACACCTTC.

The V and J genes are TRBV10-3 and TRBJ2-2, with D possibly matching TRBD2 (6 bases). This CDR3 has 15 amino acids. Between the trimmed V and J ends, which lost 4 bases and 4 bases, there was a span of 13 bases. From germline, CDR1 is ENHRY and CDR2 SYGVKD. The CDR3 DNA reads as TGTGCCATCAGTGGGGGCGGGGCGACCACCGGGGAGCTGTTTTTT. Protein: CAISGGGATTGELFF.

This clone was counted once. J is TRBJ1-5 and V is TRBV28, with TRBD1 as a possible D gene (6 bases). The CDR3 length is 18 residues. The germline V and J ends were trimmed by 5 bases and 7 bases, with 27 bases remaining between them. Germline CDR1 MDHEN, CDR2 SYDVKM. CDR3 nucleotides: TGTGCCAGCAGTGACCACGATCTGTTACAGGGTAGAGGACAGCCCCAGCATTTT. As protein: CASSDHDLLQGRGQPQHF.

This clone showed up just once. The gene calls are TRBV29-1 and TRBJ2-7; D possibly corresponds to TRBD2 (6 bases). This CDR3 is 13 amino acids long. From germline, CDR1 is SQVTM and CDR2 ANQGSEA. The V gene lost 7 bases and the J gene lost 5 bases, with 18 bases spanning the gap. In DNA, the CDR3 is TGCAGCGCATCATTGGACTATGTCCACGAGCAGTACTTC. Translation gives CSASLDYVHEQYF.

This rearrangement joins TRBV27 to TRBJ1-1; possibly TRBD1 for D (6 bases). V was cut by 5 bases and J by 8 bases, with 21 bases left in between. The germline V gene encodes CDR1 MNHEY and CDR2 SMNVEV (reference sequence). CDR3 length: 15 residues. CDR3 sequence (DNA): TGTGCCAGCAGTGGGCTACATCGCAGGGGTCCCGAAGCTTTCTTT. This translates into CASSGLHRRGPEAFF.

The chain uses TRBV12-3 or TRBV12-4 and TRBJ1-2, with D possibly being TRBD1 (6 bases). The V and J ends lost 7 bases and 8 bases respectively, with 17 bases between them. CDR3 length: 13 amino acids. The CDR3 sequence is CASTGLRGPGYTF. In DNA, the CDR3 is TGTGCCAGCACCGGGTTGCGGGGGCCAGGCTACACCTTC.

This clone has just one count. As DNA, the CDR3 is TGTGCCAGGCCATGGGGGCCAGCTCACTATGGCTACACCTTC. This sequence encodes CARPWGPAHYGYTF. This chain uses TRBV6-4 with TRBJ1-2; D perhaps matches TRBD1 (6 bases). Per germline, CDR1 MRHNA and CDR2 SNTAGT. The V end lost 9 bases, the J end lost 3 bases, and 17 bases lay between the germline ends. CDR3 length: 14 amino acids.

CDR3 DNA sequence: TGTGCCAGCAGCCCAACCCCACTCCAAGAGACCCAGTACTTC. This gives the protein CASSPTPLQETQYF. The chain recombines TRBV11-2 with TRBJ2-5; the D is unclear. The V gene lost 5 bases and the J gene lost 1 base, with 11 bases spanning the gap. The CDR3 has 14 residues. Germline lookup yields CDR1 SGHAT and CDR2 FQNNGV.

The chain uses TRBV10-3 and TRBJ2-7; D call uncertain. The CDR3 is 12 amino acids. Germline CDR1 is ENHRY and CDR2 is SYGVKD. The V end was cut by 6 bases, the J end by 4 bases, with 10 bases between. As DNA, the CDR3 is TGTGCCATCAGGAGGAGCGAGTACGAGCAGTACGTC. Protein: CAIRRSEYEQYV.

This chain uses TRBV7-6 with TRBJ2-7; D remains ambiguous. Trimming pared 1 base from V and 3 bases from J, leaving 13 bases between. The CDR3 has 15 residues. Germline loops: CDR1 SGHVS, CDR2 FNYEAQ. The CDR3 sequence is CASSLEEPQYYEQYF. CDR3 bases: TGTGCCAGCAGCTTAGAGGAGCCGCAATACTACGAGCAGTACTTC.